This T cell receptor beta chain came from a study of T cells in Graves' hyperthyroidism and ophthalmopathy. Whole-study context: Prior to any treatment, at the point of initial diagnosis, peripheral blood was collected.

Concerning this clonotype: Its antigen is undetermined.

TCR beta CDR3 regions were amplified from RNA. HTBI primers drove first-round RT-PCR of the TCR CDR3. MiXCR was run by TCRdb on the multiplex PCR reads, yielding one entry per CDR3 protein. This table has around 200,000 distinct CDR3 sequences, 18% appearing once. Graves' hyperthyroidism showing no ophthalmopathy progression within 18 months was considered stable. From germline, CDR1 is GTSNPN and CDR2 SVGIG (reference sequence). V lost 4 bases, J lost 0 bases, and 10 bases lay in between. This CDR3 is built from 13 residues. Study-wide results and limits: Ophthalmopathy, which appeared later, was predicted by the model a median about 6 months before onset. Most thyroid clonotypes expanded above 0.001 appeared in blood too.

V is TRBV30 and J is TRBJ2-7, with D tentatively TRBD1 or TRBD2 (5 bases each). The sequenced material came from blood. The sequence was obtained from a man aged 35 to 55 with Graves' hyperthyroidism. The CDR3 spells CAWNRGLSYEQYF. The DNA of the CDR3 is TGTGCCTGGAACCGGGGCCTCTCCTACGAGCAGTACTTC.